Presented here are 20 T cell receptor beta chains from one specimen sequenced in a study of breast tumors, draining lymph nodes, adjacent tissues. TCRdb re-called the multiplex PCR reads with MiXCR, one entry per CDR3 protein. The data show fewer than 300,000 distinct CDR3 sequences, roughly 32% seen once. The lymph nodes were axillary draining lymph nodes from breast cancer patients. The sample comprised axillary lymph node tissue. The receptors shown here come from a female donor with breast cancer. Some clones in this sample may be carry-over from other donors' samples.

This clonotype was seen only a few times. The junction and the germline gene differ at one end; a read error may be behind it. The chain uses TRBV4-1 and TRBJ2-1; the D gene is possibly TRBD2 (6 bases). Germline V CDR1 and CDR2: MGHRA, YSYEKL. The CDR3 runs to 16 residues. CDR3 loop: CASSQESAGWGNGQFF. Written as DNA, the CDR3 is TGCGCCAGCAGCCAAGAATCGGCGGGATGGGGAAATGGGCAGTTCTTC.

This clonotype showed up many times. J is TRBJ2-4 and V is TRBV19, with D possibly matching TRBD1 (5 bases). The CDR3 runs to 15 residues. CDR1 is LNHDA, CDR2 SQIVND, per germline (reference sequence). Trimming cost V 1 base and J 0 bases, with 7 bases left between them. The CDR3 reads CASSIVGVAKNIQYF. CDR3 sequence (DNA): TGTGCCAGTAGTATAGTAGGGGTAGCCAAAAACATTCAGTACTTC.

This clonotype was detected only a few times. The chain carries TRBV6-1 and TRBJ1-5; 7 bases agree with TRBD1. Germline CDR1 reads MNHNS; CDR2 reads SASEGT. The CDR3 is made up of 16 amino acids. After removal of 6 bases from V and 4 bases from J, the junction contained 12 bases not matched to a gene. CDR3: CASSPTGTATNQPQHF. In DNA form, the CDR3 reads TGTGCCAGCAGCCCAACCGGGACAGCTACAAATCAGCCCCAGCATTTT.

As to this clonotype: It may be a read error: a sequence one base away is much more abundant. The chain links TRBV6-1 to TRBJ2-2; D possibly matches TRBD1 or TRBD2 (5 bases each). Germline CDR1 reads MNHNS; CDR2 reads SASEGT. The CDR3 is 14 residues long. The CDR3 region has the DNA TGTGCCAGCAGTCCGACCCCTAGGGACGGGGAGCCGTTTTTT. It translates to CASSPTPRDGEPFF.

This chain connects TRBV28 to TRBJ1-4, with 11 positions matching TRBD1. CDR3 size: 15 residues. CDR1 MDHEN and CDR2 SYDVKM come from the germline V gene. V lost 4 bases to trimming and J lost 7 bases; unmatched junction nucleotides: 5. Here the CDR3 DNA reads TGTGCCAGCAGTTCCCGGGACAGGGGGTTTGAAAAACTGTTTTTT. The encoded protein is CASSSRDRGFEKLFF.

Concerning this clonotype: Germline and junction disagree at one end, which may indicate a read error. The chain has TRBV29-1 and TRBJ2-3; TRBD1 matches 11 bases. This CDR3 is built from 16 residues. CDR1 is SQVTM, CDR2 ANQGSEA, per germline. CDR3 in amino acids: CSVARGQGARRDTRYF. In DNA form, the CDR3 reads TGCAGCGTTGCACGTGGACAGGGGGCGAGAAGAGATACGCGGTATTTT.

At least ten counts were recorded for this clonotype. The rearrangement uses TRBV5-6 and TRBJ2-7, with 7 bases lining up with TRBD2. Germline V CDR1 and CDR2: SGHDT, YYEEEE. V dropped 4 bases and J dropped 2; count of bases not matched to a gene: 9. The CDR3 spans 15 residues. CDR3 nucleotides: TGTGCCAGCAGCAGCGGGGACTTTAGTCCCTACGAGCAGTACTTC. Its translation is CASSSGDFSPYEQYF.

Comment on this clonotype: The junction and the germline gene differ at one end; a read error may be behind it. The chain links TRBV11-3 to TRBJ2-7, with TRBD1 identical over 7 bases. In germline, CDR1 is SGHNT, CDR2 YENEEA. CDR3 length equals 15 residues. The CDR3 nucleotides read TGTGCCGGCAGCTTAGGTGGGGTAGGGGGCCAAGAGCAGTACTTC. It specifies CAGSLGGVGGQEQYF.

The chain is built from TRBV3-2 and TRBJ2-1; the table gives TRBD2 as D, unverified against the DNA. TRBV3-2 constitutes a pseudogene. The CDR3 sequence is 18 residues long. The CDR3 coding sequence is TGTGCCAGCAGCCAAGATCTGATAGCGGGCAGCTCCTACAATGAGCAGTTCTTC. This encodes CASSQDLIAGSSYNEQFF.

At least ten counts were recorded for this clonotype. V gene TRBV30 combines with J gene TRBJ2-7, with TRBD1 as a possible D gene (6 bases). The CDR3 is 14 amino acids. CDR1 is GTSNPN, CDR2 SVGIG, per germline (reference sequence). Trimming shortened V by 2 bases and J by 2 bases, and 13 bases separated the two germline ends. The CDR3 DNA follows: TGTGCCTGGAGTCTTAAGGGGGTACCCTACGAGCAGTACTTC. Its translation is CAWSLKGVPYEQYF.

This clonotype was observed at least ten times. The chain combines TRBV7-9 with TRBJ1-2; D not resolved. Germline CDR1 is SEHNR and CDR2 is FQNEAQ (reference sequence). The CDR3 sequence is 16 residues long. V lost 5 bases and J lost 7, with 23 bases in between. This CDR3 reads CASSTEDWFPNSGYTF. CDR3 nucleotides: TGTGCCAGCAGCACGGAGGACTGGTTTCCCAATTCTGGCTACACCTTC.

V gene TRBV27 combines with J gene TRBJ2-7; perhaps TRBD1 as D (6 bases). The CDR3 is 13 residues long. The germline CDR1 and CDR2 sequences are MNHEY and SMNVEV (reference sequence). V was cut by 6 bases and J by 2 bases, with 11 bases left in between. CDR3 in DNA: TGTGCCAGCAGCCGAAACAGGGCCTACGAGCAGTACTTC. This encodes CASSRNRAYEQYF.

In its sample, this clonotype was seen many times. The V call is TRBV6-4, the J call TRBJ1-4, with D possibly being TRBD1 (5 bases). Germline V CDR1 and CDR2: MRHNA, SNTAGT. CDR3 length: 12 residues. The V and J ends lost 5 bases and 16 bases respectively, with 17 bases between them. CDR3 sequence reads: CASSKPGGGRFF. The CDR3 bases are TGTGCCAGCAGTAAACCCGGGGGGGGACGGTTTTTT.

Ten or more counts support this clonotype. The CDR3 DNA sequence: TGCAGTGCTAGTACGGTGAGCCCATACAATGAGCAGTTCTTC. It translates to CSASTVSPYNEQFF. The rearrangement uses TRBV20-1 and TRBJ2-1; D is uncertain. This CDR3 has 14 amino acids. The V end was cut by 3 bases, the J end by 4 bases, with 13 bases between. Per germline, CDR1 DFQATT and CDR2 SNEGSKA (reference sequence).

This clonotype was found many times. The chain combines TRBV29-1 with TRBJ1-1, with D unclear. The CDR3 has 13 amino acids. V was shortened by 5 bases and J by 1 base, with 11 bases between the two germline ends. CDR1 SQVTM and CDR2 ANQGSEA come from the germline V gene. CDR3 DNA sequence: TGCAGCGTTTATATTCCCAGGAACACTGAAGCTTTCTTT. Amino acids: CSVYIPRNTEAFF.

This clonotype was found a few times. J is TRBJ2-5 and V is TRBV10-3; the D is unclear. The germline V and J ends were trimmed by 4 bases and 0 bases, with 9 bases remaining between them. CDR3 size: 14 residues. Germline CDR1 reads ENHRY; CDR2 reads SYGVKD. CDR3 sequence reads: CAISVIGYQETQYF. The CDR3 DNA sequence: TGTGCCATCAGTGTAATAGGGTACCAAGAGACCCAGTACTTC.

This clonotype was seen a handful of times. In DNA, the CDR3 is TGTGCCAGCAGCTACCTAGCGGGAGTTCAGTTCTTC. This encodes CASSYLAGVQFF. The rearrangement joins TRBV5-5 to TRBJ2-1, with 10 bases identical to TRBD2. Per the germline V gene, CDR1 is SGHKS and CDR2 is YYEKEE (reference sequence). CDR3 length equals 12 residues. Germline trimming cut 3 bases from V and 13 bases from J; bases unmatched to any gene: 4.

The rearrangement links TRBV5-6 to TRBJ2-7; 7 bases match TRBD1. The J segment lost 0 bases and the V segment lost 3 bases, leaving 3 bases of the junction unmatched. The CDR3 is 14 residues long. Germline assignment: CDR1 SGHDT and CDR2 YYEEEE. CDR3 loop: CASSSRGNSYEQYF. The DNA for the CDR3 is TGTGCCAGCAGCTCCAGGGGGAACTCCTACGAGCAGTACTTC.

This clonotype was observed many times. The chain joins TRBV4-2 to TRBJ1-4, with no clear D. The germline V gene has CDR1 LGHNA and CDR2 YNFKEQ. The CDR3 spans 14 residues. Trimming left V 0 bases short and J 8 bases short, with 10 bases between. The CDR3 region is CASSQEMVGEKLFF. The CDR3, as DNA: TGTGCCAGCAGCCAAGAGATGGTAGGAGAAAAACTGTTTTTT.

The sample holds a few counts of this clonotype. This could be a read error, since a much larger clone is one nucleotide away. The chain combines TRBV20-1 with TRBJ1-2; D may be TRBD1 (5 bases). Germline loops: CDR1 DFQATT, CDR2 SNEGSKA (reference sequence). This CDR3 has 13 amino acids. The CDR3 here is CSASSGPPYAYTF. As DNA, the CDR3 is TGCAGTGCTAGTTCGGGACCCCCCTATGCCTACACCTTC.